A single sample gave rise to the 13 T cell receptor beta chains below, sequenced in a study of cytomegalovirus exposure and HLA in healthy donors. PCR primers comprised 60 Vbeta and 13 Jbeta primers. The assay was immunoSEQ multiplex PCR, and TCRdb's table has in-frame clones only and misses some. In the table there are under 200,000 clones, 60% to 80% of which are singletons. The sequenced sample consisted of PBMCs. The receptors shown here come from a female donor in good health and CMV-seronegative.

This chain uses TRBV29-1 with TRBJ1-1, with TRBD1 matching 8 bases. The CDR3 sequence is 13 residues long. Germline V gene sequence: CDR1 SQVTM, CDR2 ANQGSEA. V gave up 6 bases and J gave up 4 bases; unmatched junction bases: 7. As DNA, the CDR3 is TGCAGCGTAGCCCTACAGGGGGGCACTGAAGCTTTCTTT. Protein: CSVALQGGTEAFF.

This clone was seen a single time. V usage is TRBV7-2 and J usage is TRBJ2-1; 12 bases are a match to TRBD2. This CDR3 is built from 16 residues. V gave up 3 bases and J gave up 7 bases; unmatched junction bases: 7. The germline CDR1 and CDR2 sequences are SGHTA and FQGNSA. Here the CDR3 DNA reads TGTGCCAGCAGCTTTTCTAGCGGGGGGGCTGTGAATGAGCAGTTCTTC. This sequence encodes CASSFSSGGAVNEQFF. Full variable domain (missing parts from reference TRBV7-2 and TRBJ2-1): GAGVSQSPSNKVTEKGKDVELRCDPISGHTALYWYRQSLGQGLEFLIYFQGNSAPDKSGLPSDRFSAERTGGSVSTLTIQRTQQEDSAVYLCASSFSSGGAVNEQFFGPGTRLTVL.

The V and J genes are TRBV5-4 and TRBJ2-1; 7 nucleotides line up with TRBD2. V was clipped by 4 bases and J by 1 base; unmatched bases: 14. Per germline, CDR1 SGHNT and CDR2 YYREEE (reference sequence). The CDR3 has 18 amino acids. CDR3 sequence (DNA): TGTGCCAGCAGCCCCCCAAATGGTGGGAGGGGATCCTACAATGAGCAGTTCTTC. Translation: CASSPPNGGRGSYNEQFF. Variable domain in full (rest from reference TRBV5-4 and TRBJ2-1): ETGVTQSPTHLIKTRGQQVTLRCSSQSGHNTVSWYQQALGQGPQFIFQYYREEENGRGNFPPRFSGLQFPNYSSELNVNALELDDSALYLCASSPPNGGRGSYNEQFFGPGTRLTVL.

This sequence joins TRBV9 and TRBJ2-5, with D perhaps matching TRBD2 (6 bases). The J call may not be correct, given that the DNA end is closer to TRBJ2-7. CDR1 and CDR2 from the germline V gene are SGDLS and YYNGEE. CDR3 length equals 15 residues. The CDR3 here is CASSVGPSENYEQYF. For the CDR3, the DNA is TGTGCCAGCAGCGTAGGGCCTAGCGAGAACTACGAGCAGTACTTC.

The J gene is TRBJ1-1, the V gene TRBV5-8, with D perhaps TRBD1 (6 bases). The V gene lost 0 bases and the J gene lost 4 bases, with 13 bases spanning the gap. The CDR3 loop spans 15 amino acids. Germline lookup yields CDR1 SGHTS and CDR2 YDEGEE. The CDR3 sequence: CASSLVSTGTTEAFF. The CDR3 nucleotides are TGTGCCAGCAGCTTGGTCTCAACAGGGACCACTGAAGCTTTCTTT. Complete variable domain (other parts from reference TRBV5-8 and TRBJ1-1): EAGVTQSPTHLIKTRGQQATLRCSPISGHTSVYWYQQALGLGLQFLLWYDEGEERNRGNFPPRFSGRQFPNYSSELNVNALELEDSALYLCASSLVSTGTTEAFFGQGTRLTVV.

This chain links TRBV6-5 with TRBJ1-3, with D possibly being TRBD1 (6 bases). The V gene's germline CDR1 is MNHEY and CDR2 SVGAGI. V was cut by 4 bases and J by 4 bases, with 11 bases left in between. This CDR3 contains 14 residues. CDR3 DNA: TGTGCCAGCAGTTCGGGCAGGGGAGGAAACACCATATATTTT. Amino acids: CASSSGRGGNTIYF.

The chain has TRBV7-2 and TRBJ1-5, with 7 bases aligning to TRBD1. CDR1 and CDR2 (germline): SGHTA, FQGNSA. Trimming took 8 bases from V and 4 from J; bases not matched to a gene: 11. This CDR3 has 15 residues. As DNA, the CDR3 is TGTGCCAGCCGTGACAGGGCCGAGATAAATCAGCCCCAGCATTTT. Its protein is CASRDRAEINQPQHF.

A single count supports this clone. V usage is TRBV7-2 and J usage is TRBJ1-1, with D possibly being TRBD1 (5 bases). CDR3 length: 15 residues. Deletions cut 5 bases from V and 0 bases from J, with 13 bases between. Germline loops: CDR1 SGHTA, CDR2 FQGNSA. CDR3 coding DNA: TGTGCCAGCAGCCCCTCCAGGGTTATGAACACTGAAGCTTTCTTT. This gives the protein CASSPSRVMNTEAFF.

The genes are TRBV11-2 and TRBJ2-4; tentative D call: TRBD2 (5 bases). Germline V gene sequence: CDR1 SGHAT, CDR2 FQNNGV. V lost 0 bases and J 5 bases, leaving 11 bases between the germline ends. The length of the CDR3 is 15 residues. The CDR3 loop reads CASSLDAAGENIQYF. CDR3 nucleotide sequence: TGTGCCAGCAGCTTAGATGCGGCCGGGGAAAACATTCAGTACTTC.

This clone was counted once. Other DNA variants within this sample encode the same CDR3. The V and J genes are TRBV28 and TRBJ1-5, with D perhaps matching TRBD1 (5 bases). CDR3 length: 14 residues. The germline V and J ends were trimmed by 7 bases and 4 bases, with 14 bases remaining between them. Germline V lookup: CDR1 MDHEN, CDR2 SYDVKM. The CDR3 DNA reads TGTGCCAGCAACAACAGGTTTCGAAATCAGCCCCAGCATTTT. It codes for CASNNRFRNQPQHF.

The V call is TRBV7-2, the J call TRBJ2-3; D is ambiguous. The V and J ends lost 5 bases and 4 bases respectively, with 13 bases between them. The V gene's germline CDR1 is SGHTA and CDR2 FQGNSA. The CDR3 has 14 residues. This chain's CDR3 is CASSLTRISDTQYF. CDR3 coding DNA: TGTGCCAGCAGCCTGACTCGAATTTCAGATACGCAGTATTTT. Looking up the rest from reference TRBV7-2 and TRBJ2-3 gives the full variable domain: GAGVSQSPSNKVTEKGKDVELRCDPISGHTALYWYRQSLGQGLEFLIYFQGNSAPDKSGLPSDRFSAERTGGSVSTLTIQRTQQEDSAVYLCASSLTRISDTQYFGPGTRLTVL.

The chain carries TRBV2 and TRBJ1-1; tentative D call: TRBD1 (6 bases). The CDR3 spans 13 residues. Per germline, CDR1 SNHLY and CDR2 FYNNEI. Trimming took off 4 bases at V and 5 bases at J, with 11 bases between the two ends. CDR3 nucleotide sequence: TGTGCCAGCAGTGCCCAGGGGCGGACTGAAGCTTTCTTT. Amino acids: CASSAQGRTEAFF. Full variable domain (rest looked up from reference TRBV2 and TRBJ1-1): EPEVTQTPSHQVTQMGQEVILRCVPISNHLYFYWYRQILGQKVEFLVSFYNNEISEKSEIFDDQFSVERPDGSNFTLKIRSTKLEDSAMYFCASSAQGRTEAFFGQGTRLTVV.

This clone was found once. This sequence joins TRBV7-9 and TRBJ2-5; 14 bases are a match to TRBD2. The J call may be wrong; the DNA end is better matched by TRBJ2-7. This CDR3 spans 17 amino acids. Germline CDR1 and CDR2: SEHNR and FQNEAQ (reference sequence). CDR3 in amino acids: CASSLTGLAGGQYEQYF. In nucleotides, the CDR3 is TGTGCCAGCAGCTTAACCGGACTAGCGGGGGGCCAGTACGAGCAGTACTTC.